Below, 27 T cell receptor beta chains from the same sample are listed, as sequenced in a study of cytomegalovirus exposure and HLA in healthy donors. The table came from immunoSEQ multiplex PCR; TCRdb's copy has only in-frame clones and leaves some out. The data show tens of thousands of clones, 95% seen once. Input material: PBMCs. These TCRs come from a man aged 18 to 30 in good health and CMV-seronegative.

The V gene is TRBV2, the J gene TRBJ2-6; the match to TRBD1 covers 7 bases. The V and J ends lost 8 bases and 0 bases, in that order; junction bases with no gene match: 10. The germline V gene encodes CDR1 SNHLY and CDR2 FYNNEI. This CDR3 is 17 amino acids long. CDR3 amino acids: CASVRQGVGSGANVLTF. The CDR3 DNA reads TGTGCCAGCGTAAGACAGGGCGTCGGCTCTGGGGCCAACGTCCTGACTTTC.

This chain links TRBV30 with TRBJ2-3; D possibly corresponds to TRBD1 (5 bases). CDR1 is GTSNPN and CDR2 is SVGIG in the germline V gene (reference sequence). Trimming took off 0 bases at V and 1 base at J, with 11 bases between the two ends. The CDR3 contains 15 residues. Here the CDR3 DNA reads TGTGCCTGGAGTGTCCAGGGAACGGGCACAGATACGCAGTATTTT. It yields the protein CAWSVQGTGTDTQYF. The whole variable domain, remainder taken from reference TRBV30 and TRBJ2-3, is SQTIHQWPATLVQPVGSPLSLECTVEGTSNPNLYWYRQAAGRGLQLLFYSVGIGQISSEVPQNLSASRPQDRQFILSSKKLLLSDSGFYLCAWSVQGTGTDTQYFGPGTRLTVL.

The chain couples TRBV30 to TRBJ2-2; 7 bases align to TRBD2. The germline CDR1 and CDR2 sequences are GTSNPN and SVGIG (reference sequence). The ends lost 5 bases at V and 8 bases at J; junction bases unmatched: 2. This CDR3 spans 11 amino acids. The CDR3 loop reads CAWSGGGELFF. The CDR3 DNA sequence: TGTGCCTGGTCGGGGGGAGGGGAGCTGTTTTTT.

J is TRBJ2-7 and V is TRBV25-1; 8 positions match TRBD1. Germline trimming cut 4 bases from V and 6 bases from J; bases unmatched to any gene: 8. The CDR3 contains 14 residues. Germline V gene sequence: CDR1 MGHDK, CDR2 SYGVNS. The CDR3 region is CASSVADRESEQYF. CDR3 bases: TGTGCCAGCAGTGTCGCGGACAGGGAGAGCGAGCAGTACTTC.

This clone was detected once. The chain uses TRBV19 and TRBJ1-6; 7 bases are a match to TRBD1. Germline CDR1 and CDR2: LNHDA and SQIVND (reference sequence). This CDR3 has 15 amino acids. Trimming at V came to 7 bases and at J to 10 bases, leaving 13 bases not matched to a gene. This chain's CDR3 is CASTPRGTVLSPLHF. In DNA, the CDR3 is TGTGCCAGTACTCCCCGCGGGACAGTCCTATCACCCCTCCACTTT.

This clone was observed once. The CDR3 region has the DNA TGTGCCAGCAGCTTGACAACTAACACTGAAGCTTTCTTT. This encodes CASSLTTNTEAFF. The chain links TRBV7-7 to TRBJ1-1; D call uncertain. The ends were cut back, 3 bases at V and 2 bases at J, with 7 bases in the middle. The CDR3 is 13 residues long. Germline values: CDR1 SSHAT, CDR2 FNYEAQ (reference sequence).

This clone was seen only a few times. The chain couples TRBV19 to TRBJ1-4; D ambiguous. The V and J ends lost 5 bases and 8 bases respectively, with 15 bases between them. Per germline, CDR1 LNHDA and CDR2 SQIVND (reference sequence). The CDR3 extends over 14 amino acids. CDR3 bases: TGTGCCAGTAGTTCCTTGACCGGGAGCGAAAAACTGTTTTTT. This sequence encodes CASSSLTGSEKLFF.

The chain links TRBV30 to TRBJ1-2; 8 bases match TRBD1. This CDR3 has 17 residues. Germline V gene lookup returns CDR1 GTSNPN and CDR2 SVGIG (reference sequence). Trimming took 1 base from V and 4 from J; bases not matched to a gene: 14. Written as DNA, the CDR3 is TGTGCCTGGAGTGCACCCGAGCAGGGGGCGGTGTCCTATGGCTACACCTTC. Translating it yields CAWSAPEQGAVSYGYTF.

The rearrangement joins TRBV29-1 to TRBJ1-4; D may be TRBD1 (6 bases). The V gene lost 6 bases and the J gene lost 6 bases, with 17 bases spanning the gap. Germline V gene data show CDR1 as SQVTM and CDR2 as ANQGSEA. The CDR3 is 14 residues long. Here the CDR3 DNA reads TGCAGCGTGGGGGTATTGACAGGCGATGAAAAACTGTTTTTT. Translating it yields CSVGVLTGDEKLFF.

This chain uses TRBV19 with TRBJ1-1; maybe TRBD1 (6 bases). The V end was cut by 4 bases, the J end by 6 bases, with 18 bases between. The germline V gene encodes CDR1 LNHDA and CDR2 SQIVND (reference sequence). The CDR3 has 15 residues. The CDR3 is CASSNGDQGWAEAFF. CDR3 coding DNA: TGTGCCAGTAGTAATGGGGACCAGGGGTGGGCTGAAGCTTTCTTT.

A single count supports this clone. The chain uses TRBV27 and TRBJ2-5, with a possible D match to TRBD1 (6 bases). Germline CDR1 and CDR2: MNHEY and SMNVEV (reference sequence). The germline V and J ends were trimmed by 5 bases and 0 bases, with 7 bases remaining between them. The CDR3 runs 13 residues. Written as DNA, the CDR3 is TGTGCCAGCAGTGGACAGCACCAAGAGACCCAGTACTTC. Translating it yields CASSGQHQETQYF.

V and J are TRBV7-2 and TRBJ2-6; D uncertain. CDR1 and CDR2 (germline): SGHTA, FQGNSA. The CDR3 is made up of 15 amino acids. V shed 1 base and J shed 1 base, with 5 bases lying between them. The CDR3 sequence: CASSLVISGANVLTF. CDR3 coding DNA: TGTGCCAGCAGCTTAGTTATATCTGGGGCCAACGTCCTGACTTTC.

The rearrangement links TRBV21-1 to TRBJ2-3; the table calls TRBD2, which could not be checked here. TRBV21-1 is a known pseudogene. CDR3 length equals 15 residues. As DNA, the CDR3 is TGTGCCAGCAGCGGACTGGGGAAGGCCACAGATACGCAGTATTTT. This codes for CASSGLGKATDTQYF.

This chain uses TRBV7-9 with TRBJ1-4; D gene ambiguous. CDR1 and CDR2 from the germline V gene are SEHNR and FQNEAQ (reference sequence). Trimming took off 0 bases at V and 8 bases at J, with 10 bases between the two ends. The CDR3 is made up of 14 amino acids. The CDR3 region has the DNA TGTGCCAGCAGCTTAGCCACGTCGGAGGAAAAACTGTTTTTT. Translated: CASSLATSEEKLFF.

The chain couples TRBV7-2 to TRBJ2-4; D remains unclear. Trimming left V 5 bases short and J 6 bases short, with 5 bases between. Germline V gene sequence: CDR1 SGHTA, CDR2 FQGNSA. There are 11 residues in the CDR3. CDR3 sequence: CASSERNIQYF. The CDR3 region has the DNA TGTGCCAGCAGCGAGAGAAACATTCAGTACTTC.

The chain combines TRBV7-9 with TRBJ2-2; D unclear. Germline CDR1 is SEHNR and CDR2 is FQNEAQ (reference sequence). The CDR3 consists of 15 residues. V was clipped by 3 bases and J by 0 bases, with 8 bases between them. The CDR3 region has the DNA TGTGCCAGCAGCTTCTGGGCAGCGAACACCGGGGAGCTGTTTTTT. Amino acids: CASSFWAANTGELFF. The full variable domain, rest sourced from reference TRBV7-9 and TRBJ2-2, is DTGVSQNPRHKITKRGQNVTFRCDPISEHNRLYWYRQTLGQGPEFLTYFQNEAQLEKSRLLSDRFSAERPKGSFSTLEIQRTEQGDSAMYLCASSFWAANTGELFFGEGSRLTVL.

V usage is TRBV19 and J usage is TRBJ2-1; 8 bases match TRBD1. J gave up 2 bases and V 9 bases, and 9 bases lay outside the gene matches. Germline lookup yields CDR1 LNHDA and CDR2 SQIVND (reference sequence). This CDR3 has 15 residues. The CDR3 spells CASNRQGIPYNEQFF. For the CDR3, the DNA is TGTGCCAGCAACCGACAGGGGATACCCTACAATGAGCAGTTCTTC.

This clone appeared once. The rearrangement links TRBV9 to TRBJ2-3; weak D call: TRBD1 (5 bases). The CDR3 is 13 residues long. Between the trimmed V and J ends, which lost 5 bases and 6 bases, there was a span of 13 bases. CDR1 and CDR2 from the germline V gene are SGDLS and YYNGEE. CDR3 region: CASSYNSGDTQYF. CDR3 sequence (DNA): TGTGCCAGCAGTTACAATTCAGGGGATACGCAGTATTTT.

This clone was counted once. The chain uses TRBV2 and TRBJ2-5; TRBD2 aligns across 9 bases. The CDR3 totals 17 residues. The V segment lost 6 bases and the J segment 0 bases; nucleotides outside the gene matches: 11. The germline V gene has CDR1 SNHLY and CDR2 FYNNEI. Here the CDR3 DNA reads TGTGCCAGCAGCACTTCCTTTGGCGGGGGGGACCAAGAGACCCAGTACTTC. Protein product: CASSTSFGGGDQETQYF.

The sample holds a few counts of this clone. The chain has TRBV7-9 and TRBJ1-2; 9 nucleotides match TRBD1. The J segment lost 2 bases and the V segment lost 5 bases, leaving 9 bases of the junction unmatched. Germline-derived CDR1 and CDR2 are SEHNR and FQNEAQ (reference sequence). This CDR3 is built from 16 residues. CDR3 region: CASSPPWGTGNYGYTF. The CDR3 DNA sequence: TGTGCCAGCAGCCCACCTTGGGGGACAGGGAACTATGGCTACACCTTC.

CDR3 region: CASSRDIGGELFF. For the CDR3, the DNA is TGTGCCAGCAGCCGAGACATCGGCGGGGAGCTGTTTTTT. V gene TRBV4-2 combines with J gene TRBJ2-2; D uncertain. The V end lost 4 bases, the J end lost 7 bases, and 10 bases lay between the germline ends. The CDR3 sequence is 13 residues long. Germline V lookup: CDR1 LGHNA, CDR2 YNFKEQ.

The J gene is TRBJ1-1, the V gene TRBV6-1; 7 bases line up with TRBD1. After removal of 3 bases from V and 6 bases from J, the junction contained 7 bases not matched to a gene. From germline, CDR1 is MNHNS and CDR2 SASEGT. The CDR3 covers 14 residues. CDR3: CASSDKQGVSEAFF. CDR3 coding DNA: TGTGCCAGCAGTGATAAGCAGGGGGTGTCTGAAGCTTTCTTT.

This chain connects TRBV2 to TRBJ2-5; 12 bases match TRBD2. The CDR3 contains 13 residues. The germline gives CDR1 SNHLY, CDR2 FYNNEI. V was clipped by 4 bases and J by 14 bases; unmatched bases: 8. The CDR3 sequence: CASSAQLAGGPYF. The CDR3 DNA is TGTGCCAGCAGTGCCCAACTAGCGGGGGGACCATACTTC.

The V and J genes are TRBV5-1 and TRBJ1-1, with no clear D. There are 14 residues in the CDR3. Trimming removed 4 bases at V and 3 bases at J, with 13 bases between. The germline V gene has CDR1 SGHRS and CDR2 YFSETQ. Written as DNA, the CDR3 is TGCGCCAGCAGCCCCCGGGAGCTTGACACTGAAGCTTTCTTT. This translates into CASSPRELDTEAFF.

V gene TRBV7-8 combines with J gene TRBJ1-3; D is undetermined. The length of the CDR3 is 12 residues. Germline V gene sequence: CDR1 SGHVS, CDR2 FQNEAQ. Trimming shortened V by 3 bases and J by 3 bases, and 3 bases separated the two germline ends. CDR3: CASSFGGNTIYF. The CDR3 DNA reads TGTGCCAGCAGCTTCGGTGGAAACACCATATATTTT.

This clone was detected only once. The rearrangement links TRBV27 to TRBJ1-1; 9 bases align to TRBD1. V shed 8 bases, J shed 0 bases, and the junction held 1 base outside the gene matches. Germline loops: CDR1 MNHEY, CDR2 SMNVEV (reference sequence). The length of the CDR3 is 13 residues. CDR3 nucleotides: TGTGCCAGCCGGACAGGGGTGAACACTGAAGCTTTCTTT. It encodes CASRTGVNTEAFF.

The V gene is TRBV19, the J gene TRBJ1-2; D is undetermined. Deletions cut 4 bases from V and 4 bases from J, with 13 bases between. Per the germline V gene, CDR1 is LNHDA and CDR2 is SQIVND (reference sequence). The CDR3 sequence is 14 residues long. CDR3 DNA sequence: TGTGCCAGTAGTACATTGGTAGGGAGCTATGGCTACACCTTC. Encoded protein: CASSTLVGSYGYTF.